This entry concerns a single T cell receptor (beta chain). Its antigen is not known. The single heparinised draw taken from each donor contained around 120 mL of blood on average. This specimen comes from a study of beta chain features in type 1 diabetes. Study at large: No age, gender or cell yield differences were seen between patients and healthy donors.

Whole-study findings and limits: PCR, the amplification step, might favor shorter templates, equally in patients and controls. Moderate yet significant TCRB CDR3 shortening was seen in Type 1 diabetes patients in all four CD4+ subsets.

The study reverse transcribed the entire isolated RNA, so it sequenced expressed TCRB transcripts. This table comes from immunoSEQ multiplex PCR, and its TCRdb copy is limited to in-frame clones, with some not included. The sample has around 160,000 clones, around 50% seen once. The clonotype originates from a man aged 18 to 29 in good health. The sample was Tregs from blood.

The CDR3 loop reads CASSVAKRGISLDTQYF. The CDR3 bases are TGTGCCAGCAGCGTAGCTAAGAGGGGGATCTCCTTAGATACGCAGTATTTT. The chain joins TRBV9 to TRBJ2-3, with a tentative D call TRBD1 (6 bases). Trimming removed 0 bases at V and 5 bases at J, with 19 bases between. The CDR3 covers 17 residues. From germline, CDR1 is SGDLS and CDR2 YYNGEE.